Below are 22 T cell receptor beta chains sequenced from a single sample in a study of blood T cell repertoires in COVID-19. Some clones are missing from TCRdb's copy, which holds only in-frame ones; the method was immunoSEQ multiplex PCR. Of approximately 60,000 clones in the sample, over 70% are singletons; the top ten hold about 6.7%. Sequenced input: peripheral blood. All receptors come from a human donor in a cohort sampled during active COVID-19.

The chain joins TRBV5-4 to TRBJ2-7, with 11 bases that match TRBD1. In germline, CDR1 is SGHNT, CDR2 YYREEE (reference sequence). The V and J ends lost 3 bases and 2 bases, in that order; junction bases with no gene match: 1. The CDR3 sequence is 14 residues long. Here the CDR3 DNA reads TGTGCCAGCAGCTGGGGACAGGGGGCCTACGAGCAGTACTTC. Translating it yields CASSWGQGAYEQYF.

This chain uses TRBV14 with TRBJ2-1; D not certain. Germline V lookup: CDR1 SGHDN, CDR2 FVKESK. V was trimmed by 1 base and J by 13 bases, leaving 8 bases between them. The CDR3 is made up of 11 amino acids. The CDR3 protein is CASSQGLVQFF. The CDR3 DNA is TGTGCCAGCAGCCAAGGCTTAGTACAGTTCTTC. The full variable domain, its missing parts supplied by reference TRBV14 and TRBJ2-1, is EAGVTQFPSHSVIEKGQTVTLRCDPISGHDNLYWYRRVMGKEIKFLLHFVKESKQDESGMPNNRFLAERTGGTYSTLKVQPAELEDSGVYFCASSQGLVQFFGPGTRLTVL.

The chain employs TRBV9 and TRBJ1-5, with D possibly TRBD1 on 5 matching bases. V lost 0 bases and J lost 0, with 7 bases in between. Per the germline V gene, CDR1 is SGDLS and CDR2 is YYNGEE. This CDR3 spans 15 amino acids. The CDR3 nucleotides read TGTGCCAGCAGCGTAGGACAGAATAGCAATCAGCCCCAGCATTTT. This gives the protein CASSVGQNSNQPQHF.

The rearrangement joins TRBV5-6 to TRBJ1-1; a weak D match, TRBD1 (5 bases). The germline gives CDR1 SGHDT, CDR2 YYEEEE. Trimming removed 1 base at V and 1 base at J, with 14 bases between. CDR3 size: 16 residues. The CDR3 bases are TGTGCCAGCAGCTTGAATTCGTTAAGGGGGAACACTGAAGCTTTCTTT. Translated: CASSLNSLRGNTEAFF. Full variable domain (missing parts from reference TRBV5-6 and TRBJ1-1): DAGVTQSPTHLIKTRGQQVTLRCSPKSGHDTVSWYQQALGQGPQFIFQYYEEEERQRGNFPDRFSGHQFPNYSSELNVNALLLGDSALYLCASSLNSLRGNTEAFFGQGTRLTVV.

The chain uses TRBV6-5 and TRBJ2-7; 9 nucleotides match TRBD1. Germline trimming cut 7 bases from V and 2 bases from J; bases unmatched to any gene: 9. Per the germline V gene, CDR1 is MNHEY and CDR2 is SVGAGI. This CDR3 region has 15 residues. CDR3 sequence: CASIPGTGRTYEQYF. CDR3 sequence (DNA): TGTGCCAGCATACCCGGGACAGGGAGGACCTACGAGCAGTACTTC.

The CDR3 DNA follows: TGCGCCAGCAGCCGACGGACTAGCGGGGGCCCTGCCTACAATGAGCAGTTCTTC. It specifies CASSRRTSGGPAYNEQFF. The chain links TRBV5-1 to TRBJ2-1; TRBD2 matches 13 bases. CDR1 is SGHRS and CDR2 is YFSETQ in the germline V gene. CDR3 length equals 18 residues. The V and J ends lost 4 bases and 2 bases, in that order; junction bases with no gene match: 9.

V gene TRBV10-3 combines with J gene TRBJ2-3; TRBD1 agrees at 8 bases. CDR3 length: 14 amino acids. Trimming took 6 bases from V and 0 from J; bases not matched to a gene: 2. CDR1 is ENHRY and CDR2 is SYGVKD in the germline V gene. CDR3 DNA: TGTGCCATCAGCGGACAGGGCAGCACAGATACGCAGTATTTT. This gives the protein CAISGQGSTDTQYF.

The chain couples TRBV29-1 to TRBJ1-2, with D perhaps TRBD1 (5 bases). V was cut by 0 bases and J by 6 bases, with 8 bases left in between. CDR3 size: 12 residues. CDR1 and CDR2 from the germline V gene are SQVTM and ANQGSEA. This CDR3 reads CSVEDREDGYTF. CDR3 bases: TGCAGCGTTGAAGACAGGGAGGATGGCTACACCTTC.

The chain combines TRBV10-3 with TRBJ2-1, with D uncertain. CDR1 is ENHRY and CDR2 is SYGVKD in the germline V gene. Trimming removed 6 bases from V and 2 bases from J, with 8 bases in between. The CDR3 has 13 amino acids. CDR3 sequence reads: CAIRPSTYNEQFF. CDR3 bases: TGTGCCATCAGGCCGAGTACCTACAATGAGCAGTTCTTC.

The chain couples TRBV18 to TRBJ2-7; weak D call: TRBD1 (6 bases). The germline gives CDR1 KGHSH, CDR2 LQKENI. V was pared by 6 bases and J by 5 bases, with 14 bases between. CDR3 size: 13 residues. The CDR3 is CASSSDQGNEQYF. CDR3 in DNA: TGTGCCAGCTCCTCCGACCAGGGGAACGAGCAGTACTTC.

This chain uses TRBV5-6 with TRBJ2-5; no definite D call. CDR3 size: 13 residues. Germline V gene lookup returns CDR1 SGHDT and CDR2 YYEEEE. Trimming shortened V by 2 bases and J by 0 bases, and 5 bases separated the two germline ends. The CDR3 DNA reads as TGTGCCAGCAGCTTACACAACCAAGAGACCCAGTACTTC. Translating it yields CASSLHNQETQYF. Complete variable domain (other parts from reference TRBV5-6 and TRBJ2-5): DAGVTQSPTHLIKTRGQQVTLRCSPKSGHDTVSWYQQALGQGPQFIFQYYEEEERQRGNFPDRFSGHQFPNYSSELNVNALLLGDSALYLCASSLHNQETQYFGPGTRLLVL.

The V gene is TRBV6-6, the J gene TRBJ2-7; 7 nucleotides match TRBD1. Germline V gene data show CDR1 as MNHNY and CDR2 as SVGAGI (reference sequence). V trimming: 5 bases; J trimming: 3 bases; junction bases outside the gene matches: 1. This CDR3 is built from 12 residues. As DNA, the CDR3 is TGTGCCAGCAGTCAGGGGGACTACGAGCAGTACTTC. This encodes CASSQGDYEQYF.

This clone was seen repeatedly, ten times or more. The gene calls are TRBV6-6 and TRBJ2-7; 8 bases fit TRBD1. Losses at the gene ends were 5 bases for V and 0 bases for J; bases not matched to a gene: 3. CDR1 MNHNY and CDR2 SVGAGI come from the germline V gene (reference sequence). There are 14 residues in the CDR3. The CDR3, as DNA: TGTGCCAGCAGTGTGGACAGGGACTCCTACGAGCAGTACTTC. Encoded protein: CASSVDRDSYEQYF.

This sequence joins TRBV6-5 and TRBJ1-2; the D gene is possibly TRBD1 (5 bases). Deletions cut 7 bases from V and 4 bases from J, with 19 bases between. CDR3 length: 15 amino acids. Germline lookup yields CDR1 MNHEY and CDR2 SVGAGI. CDR3 in amino acids: CASTREAGPSYGYTF. The CDR3 DNA follows: TGTGCCAGCACCCGAGAGGCGGGGCCCTCCTATGGCTACACCTTC.

The chain combines TRBV3-1 (or the pseudogene TRBV3-2) with TRBJ1-1, with D maybe TRBD1 (6 bases). The length of the CDR3 is 15 residues. Trimming cost V 1 base and J 1 base, with 10 bases left between them. The germline gives CDR1 LGHDT, CDR2 YNNKEL (reference sequence). This CDR3 reads CASSQGTRGNTEAFF. CDR3 nucleotide sequence: TGTGCCAGCAGCCAAGGTACCAGGGGGAACACTGAAGCTTTCTTT.

This chain uses TRBV3-1 (or the pseudogene TRBV3-2) with TRBJ1-5, with D hard to call. V dropped 3 bases and J dropped 2 bases, with 5 bases sitting between them. CDR3 length: 13 residues. Germline V gene lookup returns CDR1 LGHDT and CDR2 YNNKEL (reference sequence). The CDR3 loop reads CASSHAGNQPQHF. The CDR3 coding sequence is TGTGCCAGCAGCCACGCGGGCAATCAGCCCCAGCATTTT.

The rearrangement uses TRBV6-6 and TRBJ2-7; 7 bases fit TRBD1. Germline CDR1 MNHNY, CDR2 SVGAGI (reference sequence). The ends lost 2 bases at V and 1 base at J; junction bases unmatched: 8. This CDR3 is built from 16 residues. CDR3 DNA: TGTGCCAGCAGTTACCCTTGGACAGGAGCATCCTACGAGCAGTACTTC. This sequence encodes CASSYPWTGASYEQYF.

J is TRBJ2-7 and V is TRBV18; 7 bases fit TRBD2. V lost 5 bases to trimming and J lost 0 bases; unmatched junction nucleotides: 4. The CDR3 consists of 14 residues. CDR1 is KGHSH and CDR2 is LQKENI in the germline V gene. CDR3 in DNA: TGTGCCAGCTCAGCCGGGGGGAGCTCCTACGAGCAGTACTTC. It translates to CASSAGGSSYEQYF.

The rearrangement uses TRBV6-1 and TRBJ1-2; tentative D call: TRBD1 (6 bases). The V gene lost 3 bases and the J gene lost 1 base, with 9 bases spanning the gap. The CDR3 spans 14 residues. CDR1 is MNHNS, CDR2 SASEGT, per germline. The CDR3 DNA follows: TGTGCCAGCAGTGATCAGGGGAGTAACTATGGCTACACCTTC. It translates to CASSDQGSNYGYTF.

J is TRBJ2-6 and V is TRBV5-1; tentatively, D is TRBD1 (5 bases). Trimming left V 7 bases short and J 2 bases short, with 13 bases between. The germline CDR1 and CDR2 sequences are SGHRS and YFSETQ. The CDR3 loop spans 15 amino acids. The CDR3: CASSIQAPGANVLTF. In DNA form, the CDR3 reads TGCGCCAGCTCCATACAGGCCCCTGGGGCCAACGTCCTGACTTTC.

The rearrangement joins TRBV19 to TRBJ2-1, with 7 bases fitting TRBD2. The V gene end was trimmed by 1 base and the J gene end by 2 bases; junction bases not matched to a gene: 2. Germline V gene data show CDR1 as LNHDA and CDR2 as SQIVND (reference sequence). The CDR3 totals 15 residues. CDR3 bases: TGTGCCAGTAGTATAGGGACTAGAACCTACAATGAGCAGTTCTTC. Translation gives CASSIGTRTYNEQFF.

This clone appeared a single time. The J gene is TRBJ1-5, the V gene TRBV10-3; 11 nucleotides agree with TRBD1. The CDR3 is made up of 16 amino acids. Germline-derived CDR1 and CDR2 are ENHRY and SYGVKD. V shed 3 bases, J shed 4 bases, and the junction held 5 bases outside the gene matches. CDR3 sequence reads: CAISDRGQGVNQPQHF. As DNA, the CDR3 is TGTGCCATCAGTGACCGGGGACAGGGGGTTAATCAGCCCCAGCATTTT.